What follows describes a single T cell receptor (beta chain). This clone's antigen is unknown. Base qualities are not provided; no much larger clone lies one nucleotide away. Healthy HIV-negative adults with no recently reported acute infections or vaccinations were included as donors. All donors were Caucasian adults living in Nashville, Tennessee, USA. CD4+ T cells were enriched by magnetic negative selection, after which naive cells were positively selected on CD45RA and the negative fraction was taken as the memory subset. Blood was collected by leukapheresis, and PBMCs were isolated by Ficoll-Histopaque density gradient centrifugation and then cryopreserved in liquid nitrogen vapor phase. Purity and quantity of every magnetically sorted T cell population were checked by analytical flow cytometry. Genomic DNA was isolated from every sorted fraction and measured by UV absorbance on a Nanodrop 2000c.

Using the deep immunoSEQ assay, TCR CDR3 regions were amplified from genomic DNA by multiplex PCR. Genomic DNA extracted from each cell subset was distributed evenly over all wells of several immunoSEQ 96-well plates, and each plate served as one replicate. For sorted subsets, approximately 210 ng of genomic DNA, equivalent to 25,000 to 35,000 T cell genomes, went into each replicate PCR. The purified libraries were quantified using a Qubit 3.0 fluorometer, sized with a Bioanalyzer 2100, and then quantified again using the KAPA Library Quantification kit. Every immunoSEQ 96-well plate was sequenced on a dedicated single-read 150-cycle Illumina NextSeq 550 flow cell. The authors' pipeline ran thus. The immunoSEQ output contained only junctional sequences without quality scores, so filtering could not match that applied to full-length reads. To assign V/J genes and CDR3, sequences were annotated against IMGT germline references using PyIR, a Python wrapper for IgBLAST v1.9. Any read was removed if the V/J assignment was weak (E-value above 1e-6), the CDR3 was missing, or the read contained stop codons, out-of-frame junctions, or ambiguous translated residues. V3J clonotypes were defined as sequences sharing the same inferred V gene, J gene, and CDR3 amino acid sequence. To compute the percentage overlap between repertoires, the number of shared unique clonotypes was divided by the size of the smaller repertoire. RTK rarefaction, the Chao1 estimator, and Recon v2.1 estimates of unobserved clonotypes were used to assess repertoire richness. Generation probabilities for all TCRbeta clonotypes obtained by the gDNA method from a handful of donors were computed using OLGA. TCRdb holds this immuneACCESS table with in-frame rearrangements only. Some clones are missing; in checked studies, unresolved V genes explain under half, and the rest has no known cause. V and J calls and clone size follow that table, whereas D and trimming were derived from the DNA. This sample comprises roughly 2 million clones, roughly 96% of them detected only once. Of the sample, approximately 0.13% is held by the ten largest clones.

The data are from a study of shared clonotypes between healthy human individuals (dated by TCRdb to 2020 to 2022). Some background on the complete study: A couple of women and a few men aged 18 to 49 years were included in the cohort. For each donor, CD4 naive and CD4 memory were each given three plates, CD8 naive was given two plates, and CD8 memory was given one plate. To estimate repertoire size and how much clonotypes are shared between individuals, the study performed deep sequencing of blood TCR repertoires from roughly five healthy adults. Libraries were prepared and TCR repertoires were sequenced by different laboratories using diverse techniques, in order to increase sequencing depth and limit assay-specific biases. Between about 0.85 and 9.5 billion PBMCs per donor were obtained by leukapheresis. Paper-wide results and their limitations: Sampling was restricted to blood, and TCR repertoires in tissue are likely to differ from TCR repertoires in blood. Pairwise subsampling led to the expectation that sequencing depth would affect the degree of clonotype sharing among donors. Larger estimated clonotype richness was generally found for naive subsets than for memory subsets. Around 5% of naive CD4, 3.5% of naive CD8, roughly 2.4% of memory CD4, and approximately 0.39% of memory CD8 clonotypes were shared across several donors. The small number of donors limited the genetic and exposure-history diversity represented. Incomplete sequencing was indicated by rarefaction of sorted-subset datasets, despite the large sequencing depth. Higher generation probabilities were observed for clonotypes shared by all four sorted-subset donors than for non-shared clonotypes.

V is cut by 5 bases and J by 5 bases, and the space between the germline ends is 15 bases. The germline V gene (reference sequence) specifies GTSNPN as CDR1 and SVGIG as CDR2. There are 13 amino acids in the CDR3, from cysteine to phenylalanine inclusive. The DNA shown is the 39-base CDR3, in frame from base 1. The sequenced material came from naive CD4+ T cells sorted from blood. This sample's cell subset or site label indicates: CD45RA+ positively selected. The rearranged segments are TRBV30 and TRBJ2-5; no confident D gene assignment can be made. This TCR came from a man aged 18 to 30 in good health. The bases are TGTGCCTGGGATACTCTCAAAGGGGAGACCCAGTACTTC. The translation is CAWDTLKGETQYF.